The 3 T cell receptor gamma chains listed next were all sequenced from one sample in a study of gammadelta T cells in human blood. TCRdb repeated clone calling on the RT-PCR reads with CATT. This sample has 500 to 600 gamma-chain clones, with under 4% found just once. What was sequenced was non-Vgamma9Vdelta2 gamma-delta T cells from adult blood. The receptors come from a human donor.

This clone was observed a handful of times. A much more abundant neighbour one base away suggests this may be a read error. This chain links TRGV4 with TRGJ1 or TRGJ2. In germline, CDR1 is EGSTGY, CDR2 YDSYTSSV. The ends lost 0 bases at V and 9 bases at J; junction bases unmatched: 11. The length of the CDR3 is 14 residues. CDR3 loop: CATWDGPGSPKKLF. DNA of the CDR3: TGTGCCACCTGGGATGGGCCTGGGAGTCCTAAGAAACTCTTT.

This clone was seen a few times. One base separates it from a far larger clone, so it is likely a read error. The V gene reported is TRGV4; the J gene is uncalled. Per germline, CDR1 EGSTGY and CDR2 YDSYTSSV. The CDR3 runs 14 residues. The CDR3 reads CATWDGGLYYKELF. CDR3 nucleotide sequence: TGTGCCACCTGGGATGGTGGACTTTATTATAAGGAACTCTTT.

By sample fraction, this clone is large (0.1 to 1%). V usage is TRGV4 and J usage is TRGJ1 or TRGJ2. The V gene end was trimmed by 0 bases and the J gene end by 5 bases; junction bases not matched to a gene: 4. The CDR3 totals 13 residues. From germline, CDR1 is EGSTGY and CDR2 YDSYTSSV. The CDR3 DNA follows: TGTGCCACCTGGGATGGGCAGAATTATAAGAAACTCTTT. This encodes CATWDGQNYKKLF.